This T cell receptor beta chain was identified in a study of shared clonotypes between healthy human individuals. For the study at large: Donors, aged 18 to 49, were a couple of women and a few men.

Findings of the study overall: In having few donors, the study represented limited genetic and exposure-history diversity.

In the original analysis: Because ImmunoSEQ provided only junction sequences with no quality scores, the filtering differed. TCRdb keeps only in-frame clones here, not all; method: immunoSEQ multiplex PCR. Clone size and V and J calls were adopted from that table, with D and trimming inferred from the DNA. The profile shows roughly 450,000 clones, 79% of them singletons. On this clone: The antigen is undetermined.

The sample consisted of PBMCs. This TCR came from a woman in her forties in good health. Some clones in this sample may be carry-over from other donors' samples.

The CDR3 DNA follows: TGTGCCAGCAGCCCTTGGCTAGCGGGAGAGTCAGGTGAGCAGTTCTTC. Protein product: CASSPWLAGESGEQFF. The J gene is TRBJ2-1, the V gene TRBV7-6; 10 bases align to TRBD2. The CDR3 runs to 16 residues. J gave up 9 bases and V 5 bases, and 13 bases lay outside the gene matches. Germline-derived CDR1 and CDR2 are SGHVS and FNYEAQ.